This TCR beta chain was obtained from a study of shared clonotypes between healthy human individuals. The CDR3 totals 14 residues. CDR1 MDHEN and CDR2 SYDVKM come from the germline V gene. The V segment lost 6 bases and the J segment 4 bases; nucleotides outside the gene matches: 3. Repertoires were generated with immunoSEQ multiplex PCR, while TCRdb's copy carries only in-frame clones and drops some. The data hold a few million clones, with 85% to 95% observed a single time. V and J are TRBV28 and TRBJ1-2, with 12 bases matching TRBD1. The sequencing input was naive CD4+ T cells from PBMCs. The subset here: CD45RA+ positively selected. This TCR derives from a man aged 18 to 29 in good health. Some clones in this sample may be carry-over from other donors' samples. CDR3 sequence: CASREGQGAYGYTF. As DNA, the CDR3 is TGTGCCAGCAGGGAGGGACAGGGGGCCTATGGCTACACCTTC.